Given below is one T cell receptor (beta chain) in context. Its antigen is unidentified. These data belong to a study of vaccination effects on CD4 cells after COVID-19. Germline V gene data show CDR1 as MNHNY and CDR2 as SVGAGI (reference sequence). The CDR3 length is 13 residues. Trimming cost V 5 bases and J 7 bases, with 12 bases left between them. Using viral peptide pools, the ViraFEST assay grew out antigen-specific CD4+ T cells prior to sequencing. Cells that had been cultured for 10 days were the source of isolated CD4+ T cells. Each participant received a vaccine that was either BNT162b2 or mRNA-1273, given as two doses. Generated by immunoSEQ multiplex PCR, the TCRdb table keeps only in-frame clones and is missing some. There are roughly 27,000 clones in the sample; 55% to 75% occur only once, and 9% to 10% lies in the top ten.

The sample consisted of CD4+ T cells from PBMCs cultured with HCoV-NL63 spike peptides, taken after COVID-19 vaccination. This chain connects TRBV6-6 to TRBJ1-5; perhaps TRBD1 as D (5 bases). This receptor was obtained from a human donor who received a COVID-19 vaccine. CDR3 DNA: TGTGCCAGCAGTCTGACAGAGAGGCAGCCCCAGCATTTT. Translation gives CASSLTERQPQHF.